This T cell receptor (beta chain) is drawn from a study of blood T cell repertoires in COVID-19. On the study more broadly: COVID-19 samples, acute and convalescent, were from the United States, Italy and Spain. Nucleic acid was either cDNA or gDNA, and it came from T cells, B-cell-depleted T cells, or PBMCs.

Patients in Seattle were enrolled during active infection, then followed longitudinally. The germline V gene encodes CDR1 SGHTA and CDR2 FQGNSA. Losses at the gene ends were 8 bases for V and 3 bases for J; bases not matched to a gene: 7. The length of the CDR3 is 15 residues. In the original analysis: Amplification of reference gene primers provided the estimated nucleated cell counts. Sequencing was performed with immunoSEQ multiplex PCR; in TCRdb, only in-frame clones are kept and a portion is missing. The V and J calls and the clone size are those of that table, but D and trimming were determined from the DNA. The sample consists of 50,000 to 60,000 clones, about nine tenths of them appearing once.

The TCR comes from a man aged 40-50 years with COVID-19, enrolled during active disease. Sequenced sample: peripheral blood. The gene calls are TRBV7-2 and TRBJ2-3; TRBD1 matches 11 bases. The CDR3 nucleotides read TGTGCCAGCGCCCAGGACAGGGGGCGAACAGATACGCAGTATTTT. This translates into CASAQDRGRTDTQYF.